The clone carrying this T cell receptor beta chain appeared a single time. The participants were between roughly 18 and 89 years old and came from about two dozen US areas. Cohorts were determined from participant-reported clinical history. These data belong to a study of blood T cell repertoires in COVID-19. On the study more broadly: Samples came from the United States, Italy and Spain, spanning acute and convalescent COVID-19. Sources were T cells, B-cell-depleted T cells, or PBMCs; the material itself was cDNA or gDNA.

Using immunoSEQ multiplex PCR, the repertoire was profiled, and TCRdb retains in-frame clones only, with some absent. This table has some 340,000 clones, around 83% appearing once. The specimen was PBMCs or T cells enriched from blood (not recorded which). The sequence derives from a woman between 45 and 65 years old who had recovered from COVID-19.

CDR3 residues: CASSLGEGTEAFF. The CDR3 DNA reads as TGCGCCAGCAGCTTGGGAGAGGGCACTGAAGCTTTCTTT. The V gene is TRBV5-1, the J gene TRBJ1-1; D unclear. The V end lost 0 bases, the J end lost 4 bases, and 7 bases lay between the germline ends. Per germline, CDR1 SGHRS and CDR2 YFSETQ. The CDR3 totals 13 residues.